The 17 T cell receptor beta chains given below trace back to one sample, sequenced in a study of molecular identifiers for immune sequencing clone quantification. TCRdb fed the PCR reads into MiXCR, producing one record per CDR3 protein. The sample contains some 590,000 distinct CDR3 sequences, roughly 25% of which appear only once. Sequencing was done on a sample of naive CD8+ T cells from blood, with Jurkat cell RNA spiked in. The subset was: FACS-sorted CD8+CD4-CCR7+CD45RA+ naive T cells. These receptors were collected from a human donor in good health. Some libraries in this study had Jurkat cell RNA spiked in.

This clonotype was detected many times. CDR3 residues: CASRDSSDTQYF. Written as DNA, the CDR3 is TGTGCCAGCAGAGATAGTTCAGATACGCAGTATTTT. The gene calls are TRBV6-4 and TRBJ2-3; D call uncertain. The germline gives CDR1 MRHNA, CDR2 SNTAGT. With 6 bases removed from V and 4 bases from J, the gap between germline ends came to 8 bases. The CDR3 runs 12 residues.

This clonotype occurred once. Sequence at one end of the junction differs from germline and may be a read error. The chain joins TRBV5-3 to TRBJ2-7; 10 bases agree with TRBD2. TRBV5-3 is designated an ORF whose function remains uncertain. The CDR3 totals 15 residues. The CDR3 protein is CAGSLGTSDTYEQYF. The CDR3 DNA sequence: TGTGCCGGAAGCTTGGGGACTAGCGACACCTACGAGCAGTACTTC.

Remarks on this clonotype: A much more abundant neighbour one base away suggests this may be a read error. CDR3 amino acids: CARSQDTSGYSYEQYF. The CDR3 nucleotides read TGCGCCCGCAGCCAAGATACTAGCGGATACTCCTACGAGCAGTACTTC. V and J are TRBV4-3 and TRBJ2-7, with 8 nucleotides matching TRBD2. Germline CDR1 and CDR2: LGHNA and YSLEER. CDR3 length: 16 amino acids.

This clonotype occurred many times. The genes are TRBV11-2 and TRBJ2-1, with D unresolved. The V end lost 5 bases, the J end lost 3 bases, and 11 bases lay between the germline ends. This CDR3 has 14 amino acids. The V gene's germline CDR1 is SGHAT and CDR2 FQNNGV. The CDR3 DNA reads as TGTGCCAGCAGCGAGGACGTTAACTACAATGAGCAGTTCTTC. It specifies CASSEDVNYNEQFF.

The V gene is TRBV2, the J gene TRBJ2-1, with 10 bases lining up with TRBD2. V was pared by 8 bases and J by 2 bases, with 6 bases of the junction left unmatched. The V gene's germline CDR1 is SNHLY and CDR2 FYNNEI. The CDR3 is 15 residues long. The CDR3 sequence is CASVPSGSAYNEQFF. The DNA for the CDR3 is TGTGCCAGCGTCCCTAGCGGGAGCGCCTACAATGAGCAGTTCTTC.

This clonotype was seen a few times. This chain connects TRBV9 to TRBJ2-5, with TRBD2 matching over 8 bases. V gave up 3 bases and J gave up 5 bases; unmatched junction bases: 6. The germline gives CDR1 SGDLS, CDR2 YYNGEE. This CDR3 is 14 amino acids long. Here the CDR3 DNA reads TGTGCCAGCAGCGCCGGGGGGGCCGCCGAGACCCAGTACTTC. Encoded protein: CASSAGGAAETQYF.

With regard to this clonotype: This may be a read error, as it is one base from a much larger clone. The gene calls are TRBV7-9 and TRBJ2-7; no clear D. Per germline, CDR1 SEHNR and CDR2 FQNEAQ (reference sequence). This CDR3 contains 15 residues. V was pared by 4 bases and J by 5 bases, with 18 bases between. The DNA for the CDR3 is TGTGCCAGCAGCTCTGACGGACGGGCCACCAACGAGCAGTACTTC. Amino acid sequence: CASSSDGRATNEQYF.

This clonotype was observed a handful of times. The V gene is TRBV14, the J gene TRBJ1-6; D not certain. CDR3 length: 13 amino acids. Germline-derived CDR1 and CDR2 are SGHDN and FVKESK. V lost 1 base and J lost 5, with 3 bases in between. The CDR3, as DNA: TGTGCCAGCAGCCAAGCCGATAATTCACCCCTCCACTTT. It codes for CASSQADNSPLHF.

This clonotype was counted a few times. The V gene is TRBV9, the J gene TRBJ2-5; the match to TRBD1 covers 8 bases. CDR1 is SGDLS, CDR2 YYNGEE, per germline. The V segment lost 2 bases and the J segment 5 bases; nucleotides outside the gene matches: 5. The CDR3 runs to 14 residues. In nucleotides, the CDR3 is TGTGCCAGCAGCGTCGGACAGGGTGGGGAGACCCAGTACTTC. Translation: CASSVGQGGETQYF.

A few counts support this clonotype. The chain employs TRBV27 and TRBJ1-1, with D perhaps matching TRBD1 (6 bases). CDR3 length: 14 amino acids. Looked up from germline, CDR1 is MNHEY and CDR2 is SMNVEV (reference sequence). The V end lost 5 bases, the J end lost 1 base, and 11 bases lay between the germline ends. CDR3 bases: TGTGCCAGCAGTACAGGGTTGAGGAACACTGAAGCTTTCTTT. Translated, it gives CASSTGLRNTEAFF.

V is TRBV7-2 and J is TRBJ2-7, with 8 bases lining up with TRBD1. The CDR3 runs 16 residues. Per germline, CDR1 SGHTA and CDR2 FQGNSA. J lost 3 bases, V lost 1 base, and 8 bases had no gene match. The CDR3 sequence is CASSLGDRGLVYEQYF. Written as DNA, the CDR3 is TGTGCCAGCAGCTTAGGAGACAGGGGATTAGTCTACGAGCAGTACTTC.

Comments on this clonotype: This may be a read error, as it is one base from a much larger clone. This chain joins TRBV10-2 and TRBJ2-5; 7 positions match TRBD1. Germline V gene sequence: CDR1 WSHSY, CDR2 SAAADI. V gave up 6 bases and J gave up 5 bases; unmatched junction bases: 9. This CDR3 is built from 14 residues. In DNA, the CDR3 is TGCGCCAGCAGAGGGGGCGGGCTGGTGGAGACCCAGTACTTC. Translation: CASRGGGLVETQYF.

Concerning this clonotype: An end of the junction does not agree with germline; a read error may underlie this. The chain employs TRBV11-2 and TRBJ2-1; possibly TRBD2 for D (6 bases). From germline, CDR1 is SGHAT and CDR2 FQNNGV. The CDR3 is made up of 14 amino acids. The CDR3 loop reads CAGSPGVNYNEQFF. CDR3 DNA sequence: TGTGCCGGCAGTCCGGGGGTTAACTACAATGAGCAGTTCTTC.

There are many counts of this clonotype. The chain links TRBV6-5 to TRBJ1-5; no reliable D call. Germline V gene lookup returns CDR1 MNHEY and CDR2 SVGAGI. V lost 6 bases and J 7 bases, leaving 13 bases between the germline ends. The CDR3 sequence is 13 residues long. CDR3 coding DNA: TGTGCCAGCAGCCCTTCGTCGGGCCAGCCCCAGCATTTT. Translation gives CASSPSSGQPQHF.

J is TRBJ1-2 and V is TRBV5-4; D is unresolved. The CDR3 is made up of 15 amino acids. Germline values: CDR1 SGHNT, CDR2 YYREEE (reference sequence). V was clipped by 1 base and J by 4 bases, with 14 bases between them. The CDR3, as DNA: TGTGCCAGCAGCTTGAAGCTTGCAGAAGTCTATGGCTACACCTTC. Translation gives CASSLKLAEVYGYTF.

This clonotype was detected only a few times. V gene TRBV10-3 combines with J gene TRBJ2-7, with 11 bases that match TRBD1. The V and J ends lost 7 bases and 7 bases, in that order; junction bases with no gene match: 6. This CDR3 has 13 amino acids. Germline assignment: CDR1 ENHRY and CDR2 SYGVKD. The CDR3 spells CAITGQGAGEQYF. DNA of the CDR3: TGTGCCATCACCGGACAGGGGGCTGGGGAGCAGTACTTC.

This clonotype was seen a few times. The chain couples TRBV6-2 or TRBV6-3 to TRBJ1-5; possibly TRBD1 for D (6 bases). The germline gives CDR1 MNHEY, CDR2 SVGEGT. Trimming left V 6 bases short and J 0 bases short, with 15 bases between. The CDR3 length is 16 residues. In DNA form, the CDR3 reads TGTGCCAGCAGCCGTTACAGGGACGATAGCAATCAGCCCCAGCATTTT. The encoded protein is CASSRYRDDSNQPQHF.